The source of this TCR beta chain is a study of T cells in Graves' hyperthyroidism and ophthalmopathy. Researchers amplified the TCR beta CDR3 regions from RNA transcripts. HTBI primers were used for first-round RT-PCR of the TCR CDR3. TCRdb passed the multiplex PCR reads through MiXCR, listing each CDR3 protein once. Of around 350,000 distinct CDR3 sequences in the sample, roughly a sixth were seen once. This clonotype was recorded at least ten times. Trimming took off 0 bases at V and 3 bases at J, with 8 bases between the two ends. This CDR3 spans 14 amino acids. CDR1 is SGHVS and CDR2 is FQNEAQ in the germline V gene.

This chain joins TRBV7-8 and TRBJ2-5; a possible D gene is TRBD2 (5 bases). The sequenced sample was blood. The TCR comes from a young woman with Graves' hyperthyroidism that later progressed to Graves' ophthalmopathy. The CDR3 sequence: CASSLALGEETQYF. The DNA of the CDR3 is TGTGCCAGCAGCTTAGCGCTGGGAGAAGAGACCCAGTACTTC.